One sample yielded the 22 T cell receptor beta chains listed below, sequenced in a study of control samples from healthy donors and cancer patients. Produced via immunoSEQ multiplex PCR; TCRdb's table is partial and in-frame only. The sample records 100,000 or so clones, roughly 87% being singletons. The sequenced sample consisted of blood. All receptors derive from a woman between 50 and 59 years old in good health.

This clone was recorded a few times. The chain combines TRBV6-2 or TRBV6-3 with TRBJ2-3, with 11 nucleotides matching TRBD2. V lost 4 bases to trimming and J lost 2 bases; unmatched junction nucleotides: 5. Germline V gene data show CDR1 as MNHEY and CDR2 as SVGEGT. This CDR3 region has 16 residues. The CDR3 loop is CASSSTSGGATDTQYF. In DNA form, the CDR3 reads TGTGCCAGCAGTTCAACTAGCGGGGGCGCCACAGATACGCAGTATTTT.

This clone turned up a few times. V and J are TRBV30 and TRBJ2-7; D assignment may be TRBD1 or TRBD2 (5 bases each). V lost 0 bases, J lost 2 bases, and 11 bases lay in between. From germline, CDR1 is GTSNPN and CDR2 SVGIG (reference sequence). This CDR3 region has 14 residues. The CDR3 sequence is CAWSVGVGPYEQYV. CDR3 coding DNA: TGTGCCTGGAGTGTAGGGGTGGGACCCTACGAGCAGTACGTC.

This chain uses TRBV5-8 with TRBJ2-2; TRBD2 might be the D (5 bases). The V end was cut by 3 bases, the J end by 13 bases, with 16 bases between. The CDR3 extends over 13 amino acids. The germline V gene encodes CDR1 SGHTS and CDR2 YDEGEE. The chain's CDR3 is CASSSRVVEGLFF. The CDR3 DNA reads TGTGCCAGCAGCTCCCGGGTGGTCGAGGGGCTGTTTTTT.

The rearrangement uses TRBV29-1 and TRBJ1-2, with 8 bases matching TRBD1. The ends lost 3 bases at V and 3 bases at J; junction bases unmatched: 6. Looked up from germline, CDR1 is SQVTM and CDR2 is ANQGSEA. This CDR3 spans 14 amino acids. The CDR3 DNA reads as TGCAGCGTTGAGGACAGGGCGCGGGACTATGGCTACACCTTC. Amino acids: CSVEDRARDYGYTF.

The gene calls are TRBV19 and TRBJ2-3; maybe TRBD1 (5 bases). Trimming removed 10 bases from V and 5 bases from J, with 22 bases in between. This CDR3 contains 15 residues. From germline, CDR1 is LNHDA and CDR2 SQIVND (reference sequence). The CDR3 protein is CATSQWVGQGDTQYF. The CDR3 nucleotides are TGTGCCACTTCCCAGTGGGTGGGGCAGGGAGATACGCAGTATTTT.

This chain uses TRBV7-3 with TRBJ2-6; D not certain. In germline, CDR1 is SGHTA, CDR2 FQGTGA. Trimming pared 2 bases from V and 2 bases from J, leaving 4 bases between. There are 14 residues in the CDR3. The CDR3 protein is CASSLPPGANVLTF. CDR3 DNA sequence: TGTGCCAGCAGCTTACCTCCTGGGGCCAACGTCCTGACTTTC.

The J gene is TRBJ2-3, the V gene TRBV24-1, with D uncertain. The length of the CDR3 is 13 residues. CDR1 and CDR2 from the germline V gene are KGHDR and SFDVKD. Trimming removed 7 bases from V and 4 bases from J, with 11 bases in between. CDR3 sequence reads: CATRESGADTQYF. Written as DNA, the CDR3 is TGTGCCACCAGAGAATCGGGTGCAGATACGCAGTATTTT.

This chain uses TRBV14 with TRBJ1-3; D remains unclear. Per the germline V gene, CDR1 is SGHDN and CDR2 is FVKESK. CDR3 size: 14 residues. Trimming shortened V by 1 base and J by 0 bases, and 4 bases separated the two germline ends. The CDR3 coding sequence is TGTGCCAGCAGCCAAGCGAGCTCTGGAAACACCATATATTTT. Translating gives CASSQASSGNTIYF.

The DNA of the CDR3 is TGTGCCAGCAGTTTTGGGGGGCTGGAGACCCAGTACTTC. Translation: CASSFGGLETQYF. V and J are TRBV12-3 or TRBV12-4 and TRBJ2-5; the D call may be TRBD1 or TRBD2 (6 bases each). This CDR3 has 13 amino acids. V was pared by 3 bases and J by 5 bases, with 10 bases between.

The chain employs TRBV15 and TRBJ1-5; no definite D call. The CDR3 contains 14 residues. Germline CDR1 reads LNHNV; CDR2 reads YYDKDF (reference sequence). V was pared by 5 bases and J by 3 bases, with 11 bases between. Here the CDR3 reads CATSAARANQPQHF. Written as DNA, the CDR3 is TGTGCCACCAGCGCCGCCCGGGCCAATCAGCCCCAGCATTTT.

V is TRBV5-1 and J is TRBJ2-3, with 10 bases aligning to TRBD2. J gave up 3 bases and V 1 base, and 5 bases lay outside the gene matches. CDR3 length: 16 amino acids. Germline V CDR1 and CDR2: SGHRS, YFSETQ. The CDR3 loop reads CASSLQSGRGTDTQYF. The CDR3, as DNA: TGCGCCAGCAGCTTGCAAAGCGGGAGGGGAACAGATACGCAGTATTTT.

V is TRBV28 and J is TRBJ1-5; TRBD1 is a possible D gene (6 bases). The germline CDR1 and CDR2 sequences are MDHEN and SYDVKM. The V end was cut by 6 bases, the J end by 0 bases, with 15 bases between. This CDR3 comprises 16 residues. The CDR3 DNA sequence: TGTGCCAGCAGGCAATGGACAGCTTATAGCAATCAGCCCCAGCATTTT. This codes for CASRQWTAYSNQPQHF.

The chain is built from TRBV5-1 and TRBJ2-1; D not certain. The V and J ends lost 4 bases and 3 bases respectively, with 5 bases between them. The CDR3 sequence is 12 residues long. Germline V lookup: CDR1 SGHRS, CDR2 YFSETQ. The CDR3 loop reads CASSPSYNEQFF. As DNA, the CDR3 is TGCGCCAGCAGCCCAAGCTACAATGAGCAGTTCTTC.

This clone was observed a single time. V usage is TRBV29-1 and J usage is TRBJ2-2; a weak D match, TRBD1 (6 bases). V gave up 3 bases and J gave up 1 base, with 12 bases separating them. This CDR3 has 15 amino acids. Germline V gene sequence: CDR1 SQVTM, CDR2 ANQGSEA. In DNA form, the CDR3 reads TGCAGCGTTGACCTGACAGGACAGAACACCGGGGAGCTGTTTTTT. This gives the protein CSVDLTGQNTGELFF.

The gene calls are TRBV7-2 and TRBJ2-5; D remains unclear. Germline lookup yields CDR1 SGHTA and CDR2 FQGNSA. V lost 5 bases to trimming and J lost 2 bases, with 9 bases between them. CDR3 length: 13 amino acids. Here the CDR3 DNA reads TGTGCCAGCAGCCGTCTGGCTCAAGAGACCCAGTACTTC. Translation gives CASSRLAQETQYF.

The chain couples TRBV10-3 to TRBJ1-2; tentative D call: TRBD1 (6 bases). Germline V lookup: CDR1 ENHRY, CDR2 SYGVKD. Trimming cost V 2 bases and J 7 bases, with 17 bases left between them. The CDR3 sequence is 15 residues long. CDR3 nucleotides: TGTGCCATCAGTGAGAGGGAGGGAACAGGGAGTGGCTACACCTTC. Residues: CAISEREGTGSGYTF.

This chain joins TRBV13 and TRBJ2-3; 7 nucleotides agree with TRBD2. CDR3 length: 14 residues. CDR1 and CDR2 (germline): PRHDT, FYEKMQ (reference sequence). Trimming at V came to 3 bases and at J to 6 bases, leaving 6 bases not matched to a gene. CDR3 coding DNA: TGTGCCAGCAGCTTCGCCCTAGCGGCGGATACGCAGTATTTT. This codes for CASSFALAADTQYF.

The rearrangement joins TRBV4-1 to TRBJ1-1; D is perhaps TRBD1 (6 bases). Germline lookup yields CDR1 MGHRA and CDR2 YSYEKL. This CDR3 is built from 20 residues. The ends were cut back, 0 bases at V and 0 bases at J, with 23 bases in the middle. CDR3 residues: CASSQDLNRAPKSMNTEAFF. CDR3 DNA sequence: TGCGCCAGCAGCCAAGATCTAAACAGGGCTCCAAAATCCATGAACACTGAAGCTTTCTTT.

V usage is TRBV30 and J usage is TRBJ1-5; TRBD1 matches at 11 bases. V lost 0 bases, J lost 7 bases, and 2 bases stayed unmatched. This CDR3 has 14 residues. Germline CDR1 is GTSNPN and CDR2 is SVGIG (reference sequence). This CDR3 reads CAWSVGQGVQPQHF. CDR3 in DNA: TGTGCCTGGAGTGTGGGACAGGGGGTCCAGCCCCAGCATTTT.

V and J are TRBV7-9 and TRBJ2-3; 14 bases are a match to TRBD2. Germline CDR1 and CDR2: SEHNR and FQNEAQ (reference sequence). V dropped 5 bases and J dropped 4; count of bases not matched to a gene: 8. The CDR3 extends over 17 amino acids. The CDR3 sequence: CASSPPGLAGESDTQYF. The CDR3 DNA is TGTGCCAGCAGCCCCCCGGGACTAGCGGGGGAGTCAGATACGCAGTATTTT.

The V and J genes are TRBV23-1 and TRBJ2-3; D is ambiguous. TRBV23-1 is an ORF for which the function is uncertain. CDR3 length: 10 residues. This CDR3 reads CPESTDTQYF. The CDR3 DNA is TGCCCCGAAAGCACAGATACGCAGTATTTT.

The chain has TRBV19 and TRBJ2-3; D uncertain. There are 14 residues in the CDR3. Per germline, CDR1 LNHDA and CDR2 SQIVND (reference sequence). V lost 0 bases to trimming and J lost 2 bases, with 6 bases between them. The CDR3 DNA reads TGTGCCAGTAGTATAGACCCACTCACAGATACGCAGTATTTT. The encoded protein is CASSIDPLTDTQYF.